The 10 T cell receptor beta chains listed next were all sequenced from one sample in a study of blood T cells in healthy people across ages. The second PCR ran about 6 to 11 cycles with a sample-barcoded 5' primer and J-beta primers. TCRdb re-called the 5' RACE reads through MiXCR, storing one row per CDR3 protein. The sample contains roughly 640,000 distinct CDR3 sequences, about 30% of which appear only once. Sequenced: blood. The receptors derive from a woman of 80 years or more in good health.

As to this clonotype: A much larger clone differs from this one at a single base, so this may be a read error. CDR3 bases: TGTGCCAGCAGTTACAGTGGACAGGCGAGTCAAGAGGCCCAGTACTTC. It specifies CASSYSGQASQEAQYF. V and J are TRBV6-2 or TRBV6-3 and TRBJ2-5; 7 bases are a match to TRBD1. The CDR3 contains 16 residues. Germline assignment: CDR1 MNHEY and CDR2 SVGEGT.

Regarding this clonotype: It may be a read error: a sequence one base away is much more abundant. J is TRBJ1-2 and V is TRBV4-2; D not certain. Trimming removed 0 bases at V and 6 bases at J, with 11 bases between. Germline lookup yields CDR1 LGHNA and CDR2 YNFKEQ. The CDR3 has 14 residues. CDR3 protein: CASSQDHMEDGYTF. The CDR3 coding sequence is TGTGCCAGCAGCCAAGATCATATGGAGGATGGCTACACCTTC.

The table lists this clonotype with many counts. The chain employs TRBV6-2 or TRBV6-3 and TRBJ2-7, with 14 bases lining up with TRBD2. This CDR3 spans 16 amino acids. The V segment lost 4 bases and the J segment 0 bases; nucleotides outside the gene matches: 2. Germline-derived CDR1 and CDR2 are MNHEY and SVGEGT. Here the CDR3 DNA reads TGTGCCAGCAGTTGGACTAGCGGGGGGCACTCCTACGAGCAGTACTTC. Translation: CASSWTSGGHSYEQYF.

The V gene is TRBV20-1, the J gene TRBJ1-2; TRBD1 is a possible D gene (6 bases). The CDR3 has 13 residues. V lost 0 bases and J lost 2, with 7 bases in between. Germline CDR1 reads DFQATT; CDR2 reads SNEGSKA (reference sequence). CDR3 region: CSARDDRNYGYTF. The DNA of the CDR3 is TGCAGTGCTAGAGACGACAGGAACTATGGCTACACCTTC.

This clonotype was counted at least ten times. The chain couples TRBV7-9 to TRBJ1-5; TRBD1 matches at 10 bases. The J segment lost 2 bases and the V segment lost 3 bases, leaving 4 bases of the junction unmatched. Germline-derived CDR1 and CDR2 are SEHNR and FQNEAQ (reference sequence). CDR3 length: 16 residues. CDR3 sequence (DNA): TGTGCCAGCAGCTTTTCCGGGACAGGGGGCAATCAGCCCCAGCATTTT. As protein: CASSFSGTGGNQPQHF.

A few counts support this clonotype. The chain carries TRBV20-1 and TRBJ2-1, with 9 positions matching TRBD1. The J call may not be correct, given that the DNA end is closer to TRBJ2-7. The CDR3 consists of 21 residues. The germline gives CDR1 DFQATT, CDR2 SNEGSKA (reference sequence). CDR3 amino acids: CSASPTPGTGNPQSSYNEQYF. In nucleotides, the CDR3 is TGCAGTGCTAGCCCTACGCCCGGGACAGGGAACCCCCAAAGCTCCTACAATGAGCAGTACTTC.

This clonotype showed up just a few times. The rearrangement links TRBV28 to TRBJ2-4; a possible D gene is TRBD2 (5 bases). The J call may be incorrect, as the DNA end agrees better with TRBJ2-7. The CDR3 extends over 14 amino acids. Per germline, CDR1 MDHEN and CDR2 SYDVKM. The CDR3 nucleotides read TGTGCCAGCAGAAGCGGACCGATCTCCTACGAGCAGTACTTC. This translates into CASRSGPISYEQYF.

Turning to this clonotype: A read error may be the cause here, since a much bigger clone is one base away. This sequence joins TRBV7-2 and TRBJ1-2, with a weak D call TRBD1 (5 bases). CDR1 is SGHTA and CDR2 is FQGNSA in the germline V gene. The CDR3 runs to 15 residues. The CDR3 protein is CASSLDGSGFYGCTF. In DNA, the CDR3 is TGTGCCAGCAGCTTAGATGGATCAGGGTTCTATGGCTGCACCTTC.

Concerning this clonotype itself: A read error may explain this, as a much larger clone is one base away. The V gene is TRBV7-2, the J gene TRBJ1-5, with 8 bases identical to TRBD1. The CDR3 runs 15 residues. The V gene's germline CDR1 is SGHTA and CDR2 FQGNSA. The V gene end was trimmed by 8 bases and the J gene end by 6 bases; junction bases not matched to a gene: 12. For the CDR3, the DNA is TGTGCCAGCGGCTCCCAGGGGGCGGGAACTCAGCCCCAGCATTTT. It is translated as CASGSQGAGTQPQHF.

This clonotype was recorded at least ten times. V and J are TRBV4-2 and TRBJ2-7; TRBD2 is a possible D gene (5 bases). Trimming stripped 0 bases from V and 1 base from J, with 16 bases between. The germline CDR1 and CDR2 sequences are LGHNA and YNFKEQ. The CDR3 spans 17 residues. The CDR3 loop reads CASSQERAAPFSYEQYF. Written as DNA, the CDR3 is TGTGCCAGCAGCCAAGAGCGGGCAGCGCCGTTTTCCTACGAGCAGTACTTC.